Each of the 27 T cell receptor beta chains below was sequenced from the same sample in a study of CD8+CD57+ T cells in acquired aplastic anemia. An expansion of CD8+CD57+ cells by flow cytometry had been shown in patients chosen for sequencing. Investigators profiled TCR beta VDJ and CDR3 from genomic DNA template. TCRdb re-called the reads with MiXCR, one entry per CDR3 protein. Of around 200,000 distinct CDR3 sequences listed, under 50% are singletons. The sequenced sample was sorted CD4+, CD8+, or CD8+CD57+ T cells (not recorded which) from PBMCs. The receptor source for this set is a human donor with aplastic anemia.

The chain couples TRBV7-6 to TRBJ2-7; D is ambiguous. V lost 1 base and J lost 2, with 9 bases in between. Per the germline V gene, CDR1 is SGHVS and CDR2 is FNYEAQ. This CDR3 region has 14 residues. Here the CDR3 reads CASSLGSLAYEQYF. The CDR3 DNA reads TGTGCCAGCAGCTTAGGTAGCTTGGCCTACGAGCAGTACTTC.

This clonotype was observed a few times. The CDR3 sequence: CASSTPGRQETQYF. The CDR3 DNA reads as TGTGCCAGCAGTACCCCAGGGAGACAAGAGACCCAGTACTTC. The gene calls are TRBV2 and TRBJ2-5; D may match TRBD1 or TRBD2 (5 bases each). CDR1 and CDR2 from the germline V gene are SNHLY and FYNNEI. V lost 5 bases and J lost 2, with 12 bases in between. CDR3 length equals 14 residues.

The CDR3 loop is CASSLTGAIRNQPQHF. As DNA, the CDR3 is TGTGCCAGCAGCTTGACAGGGGCCATCCGCAATCAGCCCCAGCATTTT. The chain uses TRBV11-2 and TRBJ1-5; TRBD1 aligns across 8 bases. J gave up 2 bases and V 3 bases, and 6 bases lay outside the gene matches. The CDR3 has 16 amino acids. Germline V gene lookup returns CDR1 SGHAT and CDR2 FQNNGV. The full variable domain, with the rest looked up from reference TRBV11-2 and TRBJ1-5, is EAGVAQSPRYKIIEKRQSVAFWCNPISGHATLYWYQQILGQGPKLLIQFQNNGVVDDSQLPKDRFSAERLKGVDSTLKIQPAKLEDSAVYLCASSLTGAIRNQPQHFGDGTRLSIL.

The gene calls are TRBV7-9 and TRBJ2-4; D remains ambiguous. V gave up 4 bases and J gave up 3 bases, with 10 bases separating them. CDR3 size: 14 residues. Germline CDR1 reads SEHNR; CDR2 reads FQNEAQ (reference sequence). The CDR3 spells CASSSLVRKNIQYF. The CDR3 region has the DNA TGTGCCAGCAGCTCCCTCGTACGCAAAAACATTCAGTACTTC.

This clonotype turned up a few times. CDR3 sequence: CASSYSTSSPTNTGELFF. The CDR3 DNA follows: TGTGCCAGCAGTTACTCGACTTCTAGTCCGACGAACACCGGGGAGCTGTTTTTT. The chain couples TRBV6-2 or TRBV6-3 to TRBJ2-2; no reliable D call. The CDR3 runs 18 residues. Germline V gene sequence: CDR1 MNHEY, CDR2 SVGEGT. The germline V and J ends were trimmed by 0 bases and 0 bases, with 14 bases remaining between them.

In its sample, this clonotype was seen many times. V usage is TRBV6-1 and J usage is TRBJ2-7, with 10 bases that match TRBD2. CDR1 and CDR2 from the germline V gene are MNHNS and SASEGT. The CDR3 is 16 amino acids. Trimming at V came to 5 bases and at J to 0 bases, leaving 7 bases not matched to a gene. CDR3 nucleotide sequence: TGTGCCAGCAGTCCCCACGGACTAGCGGACTCCTACGAGCAGTACTTC. Translated: CASSPHGLADSYEQYF.

This clonotype was recorded many times. V usage is TRBV2 and J usage is TRBJ2-5; D uncertain. V was pared by 3 bases and J by 3 bases, with 11 bases between. Germline CDR1 is SNHLY and CDR2 is FYNNEI. This CDR3 has 14 amino acids. The chain's CDR3 is CASSDGRKKETQYF. The CDR3 DNA is TGTGCCAGCAGTGACGGCAGAAAAAAAGAGACCCAGTACTTC.

A remark on this clonotype: A read error is possible here, since a much larger clone lies one base away. The genes are TRBV4-3 and TRBJ1-1; D remains ambiguous. The CDR3 runs 15 residues. Per the germline V gene, CDR1 is LGHNA and CDR2 is YSLEER. This CDR3 is CASSQERSVNTDAFF. The CDR3, as DNA: TGCGCCAGCAGCCAAGAAAGATCAGTGAACACTGACGCTTTCTTT.

V is TRBV25-1 and J is TRBJ2-7; TRBD1 might be the D (5 bases). The length of the CDR3 is 11 residues. Germline V gene data show CDR1 as MGHDK and CDR2 as SYGVNS. CDR3 DNA sequence: TGTGCTAGCCTACAGGAATACGAGCAGTACTTC. Its protein is CASLQEYEQYF.

This clonotype has at least ten counts. The V call is TRBV6-4, the J call TRBJ1-2; 7 bases map to TRBD1. There are 12 residues in the CDR3. Germline V CDR1 and CDR2: MRHNA, SNTAGT. V was clipped by 2 bases and J by 8 bases; unmatched bases: 2. CDR3 loop: CASSDRGRGYTF. The CDR3 DNA is TGTGCCAGCAGTGACAGGGGGCGAGGCTACACCTTC.

The J gene is TRBJ2-1, the V gene TRBV2; 14 bases match TRBD2. The junction had 10 bases not matched to a gene; V was cut back by 5 bases and J by 7 bases. The CDR3 consists of 17 residues. The germline V gene has CDR1 SNHLY and CDR2 FYNNEI. For the CDR3, the DNA is TGTGCCAGCAGTTTCTCAGGACTAGCGGGAGGCCGGAATGAGCAGTTCTTC. This encodes CASSFSGLAGGRNEQFF.

This clonotype appeared many times. J is TRBJ2-7 and V is TRBV6-1, with D uncertain. The CDR3 is 13 residues long. V shed 7 bases and J shed 4 bases, with 14 bases lying between them. Germline values: CDR1 MNHNS, CDR2 SASEGT. The CDR3, as DNA: TGTGCCAGCACTCCTATTTTGCGATACGAGCAGTACTTC. This codes for CASTPILRYEQYF.

This clonotype was counted at least ten times. This sequence joins TRBV6-1 and TRBJ2-3; D call uncertain. The V end lost 2 bases, the J end lost 5 bases, and 5 bases lay between the germline ends. CDR1 is MNHNS, CDR2 SASEGT, per germline. The CDR3 contains 12 residues. Written as DNA, the CDR3 is TGTGCCAGCAGTGAACAACGAGATACGCAGTATTTT. Amino acid sequence: CASSEQRDTQYF.

This chain uses TRBV6-5 with TRBJ1-6; D gene unclear. CDR3 size: 14 residues. V lost 2 bases and J lost 8, with 10 bases in between. Per germline, CDR1 MNHEY and CDR2 SVGAGI. CDR3 in DNA: TGTGCCAGCAGTTACGGGCAGGTTTATTCACCCCTCCACTTT. Its translation is CASSYGQVYSPLHF.

With respect to this clonotype: This may stem from a read error, because a much larger clone lies one nucleotide away. The J gene is TRBJ2-7, the V gene TRBV5-4; 7 nucleotides align to TRBD1. With 0 bases clipped from V and 4 bases from J, the junction kept 4 bases outside the gene matches. Germline-derived CDR1 and CDR2 are SGHNT and YYREEE (reference sequence). The CDR3 runs to 14 residues. The CDR3 sequence: CASSLGSRGYEQYF. The CDR3, as DNA: TGTGCCAGCAGCTTGGGAAGCAGGGGGTACGAGCAGTACTTC.

This clonotype was detected ten times or more. This chain connects TRBV6-1 to TRBJ2-7; 9 nucleotides agree with TRBD1. The CDR3 has 15 residues. V was clipped by 6 bases and J by 1 base; unmatched bases: 7. Germline assignment: CDR1 MNHNS and CDR2 SASEGT. CDR3: CASSLTGGLSYEQYF. As DNA, the CDR3 is TGTGCCAGCAGCTTGACAGGGGGACTATCCTACGAGCAGTACTTC.

The chain has TRBV10-3 and TRBJ2-7; no clear D gene. The length of the CDR3 is 12 residues. From germline, CDR1 is ENHRY and CDR2 SYGVKD. Between the trimmed V and J ends, which lost 3 bases and 5 bases, there was a span of 8 bases. The CDR3 protein is CAISDLTHEQYF. Written as DNA, the CDR3 is TGTGCCATCAGTGATTTAACCCACGAGCAGTACTTC.

The V gene is TRBV29-1, the J gene TRBJ2-5, with D possibly TRBD2 on 5 matching bases. V was clipped by 3 bases and J by 0 bases, with 14 bases between them. The germline V gene has CDR1 SQVTM and CDR2 ANQGSEA. The CDR3 length is 15 residues. CDR3 nucleotides: TGCAGCGTTGACAACCTTCGGGGTAACCAAGAGACCCAGTACTTC. This gives the protein CSVDNLRGNQETQYF.

In this sample, this clonotype turned up a few times. This sequence joins TRBV10-3 and TRBJ1-5, with TRBD1 identical over 7 bases. This CDR3 region has 15 residues. Germline V CDR1 and CDR2: ENHRY, SYGVKD. The ends lost 6 bases at V and 2 bases at J; junction bases unmatched: 7. The CDR3 sequence: CAIRNGTVGNQPQHF. The DNA of the CDR3 is TGTGCCATCAGGAACGGGACAGTAGGCAATCAGCCCCAGCATTTT.

This clonotype was counted at least ten times. The chain is built from TRBV5-4 and TRBJ2-5; 7 bases align to TRBD1. The trim removed 3 bases at V and 2 bases at J, leaving 1 base unmatched. Germline loops: CDR1 SGHNT, CDR2 YYREEE (reference sequence). This CDR3 contains 13 residues. Written as DNA, the CDR3 is TGTGCCAGCAGCTACAGGGGACAAGAGACCCAGTACTTC. Amino acid sequence: CASSYRGQETQYF.

Many counts were recorded for this clonotype. The chain uses TRBV27 and TRBJ2-7, with 9 bases aligning to TRBD2. In germline, CDR1 is MNHEY, CDR2 SMNVEV (reference sequence). The CDR3 covers 14 residues. V was clipped by 6 bases and J by 0 bases; unmatched bases: 3. DNA of the CDR3: TGTGCCAGCAGCCGTAGCGGGAGCTCCTACGAGCAGTACTTC. Protein product: CASSRSGSSYEQYF.

The J gene is TRBJ2-1, the V gene TRBV4-2, with 9 positions matching TRBD1. CDR3 size: 16 residues. V was pared by 3 bases and J by 9 bases, with 12 bases of the junction left unmatched. CDR1 is LGHNA, CDR2 YNFKEQ, per germline. DNA for the CDR3: TGTGCCAGCAGCCACAAATTCGGGACAGGGCGTACTGAGCAGTTCTTC. The encoded protein is CASSHKFGTGRTEQFF.

The table lists this clonotype with a few counts. The V gene is TRBV19, the J gene TRBJ2-2; D unresolved. Trimming left V 5 bases short and J 0 bases short, with 4 bases between. Germline V gene data show CDR1 as LNHDA and CDR2 as SQIVND (reference sequence). This CDR3 is 13 amino acids long. CDR3 sequence: CASSETNTGELFF. DNA for the CDR3: TGTGCCAGTAGTGAGACGAACACCGGGGAGCTGTTTTTT.

This rearrangement joins TRBV20-1 to TRBJ2-1, with D perhaps TRBD2 (7 bases). Germline V lookup: CDR1 DFQATT, CDR2 SNEGSKA (reference sequence). Between the trimmed V and J ends, which lost 3 bases and 9 bases, there was a span of 21 bases. There are 15 residues in the CDR3. The CDR3 DNA reads as TGCAGTGCTAGGGGGGGGGCTCGCACACACACTGAGCAGTTCTTC. As protein: CSARGGARTHTEQFF.

This clonotype was recorded once. The chain couples TRBV24-1 to TRBJ1-2; D is undetermined. The CDR3 has 13 residues. V lost 0 bases and J 8 bases, leaving 9 bases between the germline ends. Looked up from germline, CDR1 is KGHDR and CDR2 is SFDVKD. Here the CDR3 DNA reads TGTGCCACCAGTGATTTGCTAAGTGAAGGCTACACCTTC. This sequence encodes CATSDLLSEGYTF.

The chain joins TRBV15 to TRBJ2-2; D could derive from TRBD1 or TRBD2 (5 bases each). In germline, CDR1 is LNHNV, CDR2 YYDKDF (reference sequence). The CDR3 spans 16 residues. V was pared by 0 bases and J by 6 bases, with 14 bases between. CDR3 sequence (DNA): TGTGCCACCAGCAGAGATCGATCCTTGGGGGCCGGGGAGCTGTTTTTT. It encodes CATSRDRSLGAGELFF. The whole variable domain, remainder taken from reference TRBV15 and TRBJ2-2, is DAMVIQNPRYQVTQFGKPVTLSCSQTLNHNVMYWYQQKSSQAPKLLFHYYDKDFNNEADTPDNFQSRRPNTSFCFLDIRSPGLGDTAMYLCATSRDRSLGAGELFFGEGSRLTVL.

On this clonotype: A much larger clone lies one base from this, so it may be a read error. This rearrangement joins TRBV7-9 to TRBJ2-2; TRBD2 matches 8 bases. Germline values: CDR1 SEHNR, CDR2 FQNEAQ (reference sequence). The CDR3 length is 14 residues. CDR3 loop: CAGSGGLGGGELFF. The CDR3 DNA reads as TGTGCCGGCAGCGGGGGACTAGGAGGCGGGGAGCTGTTTTTT.